The 3 T cell receptor beta chains below were found in one sample sequenced in a study of cytomegalovirus exposure and HLA in healthy donors. The data were produced by immunoSEQ multiplex PCR, yet TCRdb's version contains in-frame clones alone and is incomplete. The sample carries 50,000 to 65,000 clones, around nine tenths recorded once. Sequenced: PBMCs. The receptors were sampled from a woman aged 18-29 years in good health and CMV-seropositive.

The CDR3 DNA is TGTGCCTGGAGGCTCAGGGTAGGGGACTCTGGAAACACCATATATTTT. Translating it yields CAWRLRVGDSGNTIYF. The genes are TRBV30 and TRBJ1-3; maybe TRBD1 (5 bases). Per germline, CDR1 GTSNPN and CDR2 SVGIG (reference sequence). This CDR3 spans 16 amino acids. V lost 3 bases and J 0 bases, leaving 15 bases between the germline ends.

The chain joins TRBV30 to TRBJ2-3; 10 positions agree with TRBD2. Germline lookup yields CDR1 GTSNPN and CDR2 SVGIG (reference sequence). CDR3 length equals 14 residues. The CDR3 loop is CALNSGGAGDTQYF. The CDR3 nucleotides read TGTGCTTTAAACAGCGGGGGGGCCGGAGATACGCAGTATTTT.

The chain joins TRBV1 to TRBJ1-2; whether TRBD1, the table's D call, matches the DNA was not checked. TRBV1 is a pseudogene locus. The CDR3 covers 14 residues. The CDR3 protein is CTSTRDRANYGYTF. In DNA, the CDR3 is TGCACCAGCACTCGGGACAGAGCTAACTATGGCTACACCTTC.